This T cell receptor (beta chain) was obtained from a study of T cells in Graves' hyperthyroidism and ophthalmopathy. Amplification of TCR beta CDR3 regions was performed using RNA transcripts as template. HTBI primers were used for first-round RT-PCR of the TCR CDR3. Via MiXCR, TCRdb re-called the multiplex PCR reads, giving one row per CDR3 protein. The repertoire holds 300,000 to 400,000 distinct CDR3 sequences, with roughly 15% as singletons. As regards this clonotype: Antigen: not known.

Study observations and caveats: Blood also showed most of the thyroid clonotypes that were expanded above 0.001.

This CDR3 spans 14 amino acids. V dropped 10 bases and J dropped 6 bases, with 20 bases sitting between them. Sequenced input: blood. The sequence was collected from a woman in her twenties or thirties with Graves' ophthalmopathy. The gene calls are TRBV12-3 or TRBV12-4 and TRBJ2-3; D may match TRBD1 or TRBD2 (5 bases each). The CDR3 loop reads CATLVQEWGDTQYF. CDR3 sequence (DNA): TGTGCCACCTTAGTCCAGGAATGGGGGGATACGCAGTATTTT.